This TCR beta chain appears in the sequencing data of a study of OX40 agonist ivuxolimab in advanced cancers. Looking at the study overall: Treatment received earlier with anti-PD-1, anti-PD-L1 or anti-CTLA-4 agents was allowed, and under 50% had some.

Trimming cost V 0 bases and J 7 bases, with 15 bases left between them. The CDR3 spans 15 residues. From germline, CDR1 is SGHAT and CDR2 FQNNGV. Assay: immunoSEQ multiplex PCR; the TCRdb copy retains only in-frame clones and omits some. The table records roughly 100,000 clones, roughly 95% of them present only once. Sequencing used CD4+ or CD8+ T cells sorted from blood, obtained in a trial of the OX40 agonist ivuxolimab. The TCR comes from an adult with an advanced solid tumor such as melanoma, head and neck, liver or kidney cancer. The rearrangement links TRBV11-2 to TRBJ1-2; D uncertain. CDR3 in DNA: TGTGCCAGCAGCTTAGAATACGGGTTTCAAGGTGGCTACACCTTC. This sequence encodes CASSLEYGFQGGYTF.